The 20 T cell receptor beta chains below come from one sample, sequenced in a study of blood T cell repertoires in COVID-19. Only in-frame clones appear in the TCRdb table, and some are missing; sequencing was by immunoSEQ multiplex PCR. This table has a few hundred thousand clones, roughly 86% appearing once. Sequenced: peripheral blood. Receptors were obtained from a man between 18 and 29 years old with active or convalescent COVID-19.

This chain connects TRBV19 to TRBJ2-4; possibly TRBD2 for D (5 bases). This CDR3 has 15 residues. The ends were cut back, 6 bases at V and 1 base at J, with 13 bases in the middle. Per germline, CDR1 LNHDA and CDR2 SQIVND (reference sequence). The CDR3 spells CASSFRTAAKNIQYF. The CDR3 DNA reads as TGTGCCAGTAGCTTCAGGACTGCGGCCAAAAACATTCAGTACTTC.

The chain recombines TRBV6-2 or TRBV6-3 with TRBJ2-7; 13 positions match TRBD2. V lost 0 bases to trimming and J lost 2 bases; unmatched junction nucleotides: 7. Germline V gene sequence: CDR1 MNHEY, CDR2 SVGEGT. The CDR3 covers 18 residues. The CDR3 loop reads CASSYSTSGGTPPYEQYF. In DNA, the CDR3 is TGTGCCAGCAGTTACTCGACTAGCGGGGGGACCCCCCCCTACGAGCAGTACTTC.

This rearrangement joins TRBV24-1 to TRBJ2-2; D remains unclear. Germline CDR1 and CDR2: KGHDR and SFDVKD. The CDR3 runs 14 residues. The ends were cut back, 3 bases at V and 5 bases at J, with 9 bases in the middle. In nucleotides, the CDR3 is TGTGCCACCAGTGATCCGAGTGGTACCGGGGAGCTGTTTTTT. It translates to CATSDPSGTGELFF.

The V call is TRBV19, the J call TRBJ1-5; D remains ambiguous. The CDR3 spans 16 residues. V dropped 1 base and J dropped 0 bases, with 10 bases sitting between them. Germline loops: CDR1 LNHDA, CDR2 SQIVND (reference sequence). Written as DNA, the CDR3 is TGTGCCAGTAGTATAGGGTTTACAGCTAGCAATCAGCCCCAGCATTTT. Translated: CASSIGFTASNQPQHF.

DNA of the CDR3: TGTGCCAGCGAGTACTCTGATACGCAGTATTTT. Its translation is CASEYSDTQYF. The chain couples TRBV2 to TRBJ2-3; no definite D call. CDR1 is SNHLY, CDR2 FYNNEI, per germline. The V end was cut by 8 bases, the J end by 6 bases, with 9 bases between. CDR3 length: 11 residues.

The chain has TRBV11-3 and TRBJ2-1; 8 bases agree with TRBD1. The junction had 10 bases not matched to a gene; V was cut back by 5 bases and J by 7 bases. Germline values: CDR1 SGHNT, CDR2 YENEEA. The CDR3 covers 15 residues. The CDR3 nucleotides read TGTGCCAGCAGCGCGAGGACAGGGAATGGTAATGAGCAGTTCTTC. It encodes CASSARTGNGNEQFF.

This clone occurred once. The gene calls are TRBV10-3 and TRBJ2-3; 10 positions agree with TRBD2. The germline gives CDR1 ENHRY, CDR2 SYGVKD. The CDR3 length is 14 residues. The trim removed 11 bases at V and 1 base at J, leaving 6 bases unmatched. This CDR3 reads CASGGTSGTDTQYF. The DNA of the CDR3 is TGTGCCTCGGGCGGGACTAGCGGCACAGATACGCAGTATTTT.

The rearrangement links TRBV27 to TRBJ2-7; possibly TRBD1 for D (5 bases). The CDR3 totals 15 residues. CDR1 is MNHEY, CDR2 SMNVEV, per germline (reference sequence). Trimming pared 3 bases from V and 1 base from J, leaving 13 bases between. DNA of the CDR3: TGTGCCAGCAGTTTGTCCTCGACAGTATCCTACGAGCAGTACTTC. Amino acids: CASSLSSTVSYEQYF.

The CDR3 region is CASGLVRVTSSTDTQYF. CDR3 DNA sequence: TGTGCTAGTGGTTTGGTACGGGTGACTAGCAGCACAGATACGCAGTATTTT. The chain is built from TRBV12-5 and TRBJ2-3; 7 nucleotides line up with TRBD2. V lost 0 bases, J lost 0 bases, and 6 bases stayed unmatched. Per the germline V gene, CDR1 is LGHNT and CDR2 is FRNRAP. This CDR3 has 17 residues.

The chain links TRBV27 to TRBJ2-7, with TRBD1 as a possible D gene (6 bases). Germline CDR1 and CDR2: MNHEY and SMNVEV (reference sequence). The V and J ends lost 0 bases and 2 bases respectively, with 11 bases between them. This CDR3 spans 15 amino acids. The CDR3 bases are TGTGCCAGCAGTTTATCGATACAGGGAACCTACGAGCAGTACTTC. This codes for CASSLSIQGTYEQYF.

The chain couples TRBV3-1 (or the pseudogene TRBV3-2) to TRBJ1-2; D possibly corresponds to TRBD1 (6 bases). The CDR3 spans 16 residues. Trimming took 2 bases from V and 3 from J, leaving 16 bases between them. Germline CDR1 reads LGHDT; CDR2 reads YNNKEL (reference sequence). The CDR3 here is CASSQPGRGSDYGYTF. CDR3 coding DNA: TGTGCCAGCAGCCAACCTGGAAGGGGGTCGGACTATGGCTACACCTTC.

Here the CDR3 reads CASSLGQGNEKLFF. CDR3 nucleotides: TGTGCCAGCAGCTTAGGACAGGGAAATGAAAAACTGTTTTTT. The chain has TRBV7-8 and TRBJ1-4; TRBD1 matches at 7 bases. The ends lost 1 base at V and 5 bases at J; junction bases unmatched: 1. Germline loops: CDR1 SGHVS, CDR2 FQNEAQ. The CDR3 sequence is 14 residues long.

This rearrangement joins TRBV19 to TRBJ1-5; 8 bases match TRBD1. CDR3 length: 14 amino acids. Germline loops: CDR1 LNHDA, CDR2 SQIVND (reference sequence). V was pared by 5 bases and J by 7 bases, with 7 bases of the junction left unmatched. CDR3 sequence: CASSPDRAGQPQHF. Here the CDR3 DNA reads TGTGCCAGTAGTCCGGACAGGGCGGGACAGCCCCAGCATTTT.

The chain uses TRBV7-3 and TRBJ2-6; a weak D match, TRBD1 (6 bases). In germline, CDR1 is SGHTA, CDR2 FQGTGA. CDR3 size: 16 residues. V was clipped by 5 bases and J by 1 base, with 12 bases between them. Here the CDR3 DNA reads TGTGCCAGCAGCGATTTAAGGGGGTCTGGGGCCAACGTCCTGACTTTC. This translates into CASSDLRGSGANVLTF.

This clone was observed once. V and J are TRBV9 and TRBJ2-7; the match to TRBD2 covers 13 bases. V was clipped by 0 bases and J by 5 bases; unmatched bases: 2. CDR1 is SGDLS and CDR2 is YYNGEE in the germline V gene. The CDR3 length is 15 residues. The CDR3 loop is CASSVVGLAGDEQYF. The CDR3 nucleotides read TGTGCCAGCAGCGTAGTCGGACTAGCGGGGGACGAGCAGTACTTC.

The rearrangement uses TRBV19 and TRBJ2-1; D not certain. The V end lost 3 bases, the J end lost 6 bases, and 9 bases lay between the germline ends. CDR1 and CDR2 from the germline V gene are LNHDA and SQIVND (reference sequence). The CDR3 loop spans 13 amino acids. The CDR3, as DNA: TGTGCCAGTAGTATGGGTCAGGTCAATGAGCAGTTCTTC. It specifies CASSMGQVNEQFF.

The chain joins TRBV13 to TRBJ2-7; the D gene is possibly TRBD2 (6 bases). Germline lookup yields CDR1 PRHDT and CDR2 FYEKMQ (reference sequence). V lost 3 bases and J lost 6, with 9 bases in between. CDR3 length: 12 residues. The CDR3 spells CASSLGRSEQYF. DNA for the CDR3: TGTGCCAGCAGCTTGGGGAGGTCCGAGCAGTACTTC.

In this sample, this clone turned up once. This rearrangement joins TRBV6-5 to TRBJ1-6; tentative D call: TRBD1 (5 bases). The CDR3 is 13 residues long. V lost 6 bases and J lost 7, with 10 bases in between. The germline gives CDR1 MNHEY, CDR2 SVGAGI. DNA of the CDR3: TGTGCCAGCAGAACAGGCTACAATTCACCCCTCCACTTT. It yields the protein CASRTGYNSPLHF.

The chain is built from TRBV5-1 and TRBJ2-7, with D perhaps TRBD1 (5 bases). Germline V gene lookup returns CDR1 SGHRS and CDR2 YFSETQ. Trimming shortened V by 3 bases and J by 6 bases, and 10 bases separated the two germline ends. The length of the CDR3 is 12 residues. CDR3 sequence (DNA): TGCGCCAGCAGCTCGACAGAAGGCGAGCAGTACTTC. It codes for CASSSTEGEQYF.

Written as DNA, the CDR3 is TGTGCCAGCAGCTTCATGAGGGAGTGGGAGCAGTACTTC. This codes for CASSFMREWEQYF. The rearrangement joins TRBV5-6 to TRBJ2-7; the D gene is possibly TRBD2 (5 bases). The CDR3 runs to 13 residues. Looked up from germline, CDR1 is SGHDT and CDR2 is YYEEEE. Trimming removed 2 bases at V and 7 bases at J, with 13 bases between.